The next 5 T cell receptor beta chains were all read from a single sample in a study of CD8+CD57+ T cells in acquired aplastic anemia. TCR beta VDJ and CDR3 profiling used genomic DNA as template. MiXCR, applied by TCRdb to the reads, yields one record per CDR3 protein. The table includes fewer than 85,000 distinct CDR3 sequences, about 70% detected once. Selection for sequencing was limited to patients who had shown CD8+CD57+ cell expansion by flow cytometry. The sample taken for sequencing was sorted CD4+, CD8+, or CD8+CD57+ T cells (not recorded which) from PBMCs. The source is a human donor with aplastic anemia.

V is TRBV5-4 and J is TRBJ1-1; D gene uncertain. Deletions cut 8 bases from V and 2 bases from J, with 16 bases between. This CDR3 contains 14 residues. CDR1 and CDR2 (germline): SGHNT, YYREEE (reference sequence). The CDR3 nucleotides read TGTGCCAGTAGTATCCAGGACGGAAACACTGAAGCTTTCTTT. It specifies CASSIQDGNTEAFF. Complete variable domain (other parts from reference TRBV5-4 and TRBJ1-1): ETGVTQSPTHLIKTRGQQVTLRCSSQSGHNTVSWYQQALGQGPQFIFQYYREEENGRGNFPPRFSGLQFPNYSSELNVNALELDDSALYLCASSIQDGNTEAFFGQGTRLTVV.

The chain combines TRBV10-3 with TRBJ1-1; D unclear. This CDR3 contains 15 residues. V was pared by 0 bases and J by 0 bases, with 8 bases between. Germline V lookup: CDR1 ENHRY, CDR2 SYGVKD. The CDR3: CAISESQDLNTEAFF. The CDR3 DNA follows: TGTGCCATCAGTGAGTCTCAGGACCTGAACACTGAAGCTTTCTTT.

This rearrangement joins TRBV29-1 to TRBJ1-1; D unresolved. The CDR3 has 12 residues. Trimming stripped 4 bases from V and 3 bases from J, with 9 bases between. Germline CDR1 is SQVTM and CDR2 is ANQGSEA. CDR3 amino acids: CSVVSSYTEAFF. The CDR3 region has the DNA TGCAGCGTTGTGAGCAGCTACACTGAAGCTTTCTTT.

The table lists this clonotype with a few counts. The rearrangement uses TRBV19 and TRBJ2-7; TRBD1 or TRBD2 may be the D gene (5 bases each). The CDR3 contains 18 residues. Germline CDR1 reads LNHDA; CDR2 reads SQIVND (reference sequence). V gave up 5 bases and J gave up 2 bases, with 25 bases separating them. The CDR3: CASSSRGLQQVTAYEQYF. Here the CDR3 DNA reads TGTGCCAGTAGTTCGAGGGGTTTGCAGCAAGTTACCGCCTACGAGCAGTACTTC.

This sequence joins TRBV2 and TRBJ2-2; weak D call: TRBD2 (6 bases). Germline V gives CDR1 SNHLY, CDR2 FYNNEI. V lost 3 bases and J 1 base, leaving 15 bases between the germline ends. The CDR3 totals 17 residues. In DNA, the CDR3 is TGTGCCAGCAGTGAGGAGGGTTCACGTCGGAACACCGGGGAGCTGTTTTTT. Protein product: CASSEEGSRRNTGELFF.